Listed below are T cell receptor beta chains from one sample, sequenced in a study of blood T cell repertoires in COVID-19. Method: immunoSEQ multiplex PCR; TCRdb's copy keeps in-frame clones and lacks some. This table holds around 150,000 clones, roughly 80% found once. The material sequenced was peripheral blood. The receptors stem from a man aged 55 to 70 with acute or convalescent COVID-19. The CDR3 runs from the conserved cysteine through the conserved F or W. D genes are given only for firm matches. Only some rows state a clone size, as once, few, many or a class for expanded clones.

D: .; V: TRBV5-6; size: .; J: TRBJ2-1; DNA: TGTGCCAGCAGCCCCGGGCTAGCTGTAGGGGAGCAGTTCTTC; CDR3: CASSPGLAVGEQFF
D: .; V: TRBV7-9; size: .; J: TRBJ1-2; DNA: TGTGCCAGCAGCTTAGCAGGGGTCCTCAGGGGCTACACCTTC; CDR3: CASSLAGVLRGYTF
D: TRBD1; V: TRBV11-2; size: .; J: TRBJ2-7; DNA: TGTGCCAGCAGCCTTTGGGACAGATACTCCTACGAGCAGTACTTC; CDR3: CASSLWDRYSYEQYF
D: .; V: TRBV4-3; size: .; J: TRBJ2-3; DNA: TGCGCCAGCAGCCAAGATTGGACAGTCCCTAGCACAGATACGCAGTATTTT; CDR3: CASSQDWTVPSTDTQYF
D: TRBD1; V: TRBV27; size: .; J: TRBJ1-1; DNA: TGTGCCAGCAGCTCTAATGACAGGGGCACTGAAGCTTTCTTT; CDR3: CASSSNDRGTEAFF
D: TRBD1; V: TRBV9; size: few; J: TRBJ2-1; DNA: TGTGCCAGCAGCGCGGGCCTAACAACAGGGGATGAGCAGTTCTTC; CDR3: CASSAGLTTGDEQFF
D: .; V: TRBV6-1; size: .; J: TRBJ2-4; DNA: TGTGCCAGCAGTGCGCCCGGGACATCTCCTCTAGCCAAAAACATTCAGTACTTC; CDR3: CASSAPGTSPLAKNIQYF
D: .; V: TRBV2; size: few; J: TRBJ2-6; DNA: TGTGCCAGCAGTCTAGACAGCTCTGGGGCCAACGTCCTGACTTTC; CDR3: CASSLDSSGANVLTF
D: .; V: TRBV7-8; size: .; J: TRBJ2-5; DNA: TGTGCCAGCAATATGGGGGCTCGGGAGACCCAGTACTTC; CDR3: CASNMGARETQYF
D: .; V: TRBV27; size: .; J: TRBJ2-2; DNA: TGTGCCAGCAGTTATTCCGGCAGGTTCACCGGGGAGCTGTTTTTT; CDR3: CASSYSGRFTGELFF
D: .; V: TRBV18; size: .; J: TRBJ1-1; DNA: TGTGCCAGCTCACCAATGCAGAGGACTGAAGCTTTCTTT; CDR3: CASSPMQRTEAFF
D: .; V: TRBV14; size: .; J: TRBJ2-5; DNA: TGTGCCAGCAGCCAGAATAGCCAAGAGACCCAGTACTTC; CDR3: CASSQNSQETQYF
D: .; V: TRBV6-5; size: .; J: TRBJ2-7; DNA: TGTGCCAGCAAGTTGGGCGATTTTGCGGGGTACGAGCAGTACTTC; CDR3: CASKLGDFAGYEQYF
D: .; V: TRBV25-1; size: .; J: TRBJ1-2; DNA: TGTGCCAGCAGTGCACAGTCTAACTATGGCTACACCTTC; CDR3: CASSAQSNYGYTF
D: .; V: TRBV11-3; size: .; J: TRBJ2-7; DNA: TGTGCCAGCAGCTTAGGAAGCAGGGGAGACTACGAGCAGTACTTC; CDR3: CASSLGSRGDYEQYF
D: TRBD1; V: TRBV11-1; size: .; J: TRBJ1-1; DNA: TGTGCCAGCAGCTTAGCTGCCACAGGGGGCTACACTGAAGCTTTCTTT; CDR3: CASSLAATGGYTEAFF
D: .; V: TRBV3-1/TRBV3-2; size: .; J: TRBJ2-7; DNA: TGTGCCAGCAGCCAAGAACCCAGGGCTTCCCACGAGCAGTACTTC; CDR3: CASSQEPRASHEQYF
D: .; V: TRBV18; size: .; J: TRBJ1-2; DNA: TGTGCCAGCTCACCGAGGACAGACGCCGACTATGGCTACACCTTC; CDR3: CASSPRTDADYGYTF
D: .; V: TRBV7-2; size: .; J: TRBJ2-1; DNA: TGTGCCAGCAGCTTACACAGGGGAGGAAATGAGCAGTTCTTC; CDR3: CASSLHRGGNEQFF
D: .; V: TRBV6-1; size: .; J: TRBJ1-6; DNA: TGTGCCAGCAGTGAGTACAAGAATTCACCCCTCCACTTT; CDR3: CASSEYKNSPLHF
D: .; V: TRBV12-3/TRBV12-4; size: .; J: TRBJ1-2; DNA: TGTGCCAGCAGTGGTGGGAGTGGCTACACCTTC; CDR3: CASSGGSGYTF
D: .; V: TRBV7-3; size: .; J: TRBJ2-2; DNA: TGTGCCAGCAGTACCGGGACACAGAACACCGGGGAGCTGTTTTTT; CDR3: CASSTGTQNTGELFF
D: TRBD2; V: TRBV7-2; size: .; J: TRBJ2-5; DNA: TGTGCCAGCAGCCCCGGTCGAGTAGCGGGGGGACAAGAGACCCAGTACTTC; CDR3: CASSPGRVAGGQETQYF
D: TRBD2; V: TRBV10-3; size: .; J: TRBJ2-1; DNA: TGTGCCACCAGTGGACTAGATTGGGATAGGTCCTACAATGAGCAGTTCTTC; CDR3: CATSGLDWDRSYNEQFF
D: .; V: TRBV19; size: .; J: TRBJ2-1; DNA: TGTGCCAGTAGTATACAGGGGACCCTGTACAATGAGCAGTTCTTC; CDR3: CASSIQGTLYNEQFF
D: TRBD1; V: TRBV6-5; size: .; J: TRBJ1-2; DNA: TGTGCCAGCAGTTACACCTACGGGACAGGGGGTGGCTACACCTTC; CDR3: CASSYTYGTGGGYTF
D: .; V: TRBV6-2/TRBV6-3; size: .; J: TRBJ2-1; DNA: TGTGCCAGCAGTTACCCCGGGACTTTCTACAATGAGCAGTTCTTC; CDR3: CASSYPGTFYNEQFF
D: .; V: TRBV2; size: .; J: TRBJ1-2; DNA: TGTGCCAGCAGTGAAAGGGGGACAATCGGCTACACCTTC; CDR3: CASSERGTIGYTF
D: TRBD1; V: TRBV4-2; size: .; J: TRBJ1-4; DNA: TGTGCCAGCAGCCTTACAACAGGGGATATTAATGAAAAACTGTTTTTT; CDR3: CASSLTTGDINEKLFF
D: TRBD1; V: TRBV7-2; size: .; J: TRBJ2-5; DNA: TGTGCCGGGGGGACAGGGGGTAAGGAGACCCAGTACTTC; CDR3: CAGGTGGKETQYF
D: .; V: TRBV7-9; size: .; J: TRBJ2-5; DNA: TGTGCCAGCAGCTCCGGAGAGACCCAGTACTTC; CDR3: CASSSGETQYF
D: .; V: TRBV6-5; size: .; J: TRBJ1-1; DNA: TGTGCCAGCAGTTACGGGGGGGTGATCACTGAAGCTTTCTTT; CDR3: CASSYGGVITEAFF
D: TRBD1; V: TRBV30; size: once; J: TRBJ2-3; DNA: TGTGCCTGGAGTGGGGACAGGGGAGATACGCAGTATTTT; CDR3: CAWSGDRGDTQYF
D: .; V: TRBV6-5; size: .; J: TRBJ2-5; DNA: TGTGCCAGCAGCCGACAGGTTTTGGGGGAGACCCAGTACTTC; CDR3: CASSRQVLGETQYF
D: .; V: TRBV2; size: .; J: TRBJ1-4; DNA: TGTGCCAGCAGCGCCGCCCCCCGGGGTCGGGCTAATGAAAAACTGTTTTTT; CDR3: CASSAAPRGRANEKLFF
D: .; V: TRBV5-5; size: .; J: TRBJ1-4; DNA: TGTGCCAGCAGCCAGACAGGATCTAATGAAAAACTGTTTTTT; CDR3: CASSQTGSNEKLFF